A selection of T cell receptor beta chains follows, all from one sample in a study of blood T cell repertoires in COVID-19. Sequencing used immunoSEQ multiplex PCR; TCRdb keeps in-frame clones, though not all of them. The sample has roughly 180,000 clones, 94% seen once. Sequencing was performed on peripheral blood. The receptor set was obtained from a man younger than 45 with COVID-19, enrolled during active disease. The CDR3 runs from the conserved cysteine through the conserved F or W. A D gene is named only where the DNA matches it firmly. Where a row states a size, it is once, few, many or the class of an expanded clone; other rows omit it.

DNA,CDR3,D,J,V,size
TGTGCCAGTAGAATGGACAGAGACACAGATACGCAGTATTTT,CASRMDRDTDTQYF,.,TRBJ2-3,TRBV19,.
TGTGCCAGCAGCGGTAGCCGAATTAAGACCCAGTACTTC,CASSGSRIKTQYF,.,TRBJ2-5,TRBV9,.
TGTGCCAGCAATCGGGGGGTCGACAATGAGCAGTTCTTC,CASNRGVDNEQFF,TRBD2,TRBJ2-1,TRBV6-5,.
TGTGCCAGCTCGCCCGGAGGGGGGAGGGATTCACCCCTCCACTTT,CASSPGGGRDSPLHF,.,TRBJ1-6,TRBV18,.
TGTGCCACCAGCCGTCGCGGGATTAATTCACCCCTCCACTTT,CATSRRGINSPLHF,.,TRBJ1-6,TRBV15,.
TGCGCCAGCAGCTTTGGACAGGGCGGTCAGCCCCAGCATTTT,CASSFGQGGQPQHF,TRBD1,TRBJ1-5,TRBV5-1,.
TGTGCCAGCAGCTTAGACAGAAGTTACACTGAAGCTTTCTTT,CASSLDRSYTEAFF,.,TRBJ1-1,TRBV7-9,.
TGTGCCACTCAAAGGACAGACTCTTTGAACACTGAAGCTTTCTTT,CATQRTDSLNTEAFF,.,TRBJ1-1,TRBV6-5,.
TGTGCCAGTAGTATGACAGGGGGTGCCTACGAGCAGTACTTC,CASSMTGGAYEQYF,TRBD1,TRBJ2-7,TRBV19,.
TGTGCCAGCAGCTTAGCGTTAGCGGGGGACAACTACAATGAGCAGTTCTTC,CASSLALAGDNYNEQFF,TRBD2,TRBJ2-1,TRBV7-9,once
TGCGCCAGCATATCGGAGGGGGGGCTCGATGAGCAGTTCTTC,CASISEGGLDEQFF,.,TRBJ2-1,TRBV10-2,.
TGTGCCAGCAGCCTCCGGGACAGGGGCTACGAGCAGTACTTC,CASSLRDRGYEQYF,TRBD1,TRBJ2-7,TRBV5-5,once
TGTGCCAGCAACTTCTACGGGGGACCAAACACCGGGGAGCTGTTTTTT,CASNFYGGPNTGELFF,.,TRBJ2-2,TRBV5-5,once
TGTGCCAGCAGCCCCGGGACAGGGGGTCCGCGTTCGTATGGCTACACCTTC,CASSPGTGGPRSYGYTF,TRBD1,TRBJ1-2,TRBV3-1/TRBV3-2,.
TGTGCCAGCAGCTTCCCGGGACAGGCGCCCACCGGGGAGCTGTTTTTT,CASSFPGQAPTGELFF,TRBD1,TRBJ2-2,TRBV3-1/TRBV3-2,.
TGTGCCAGCTCACCCCGGACAGGGACGGGAAACACCATATATTTT,CASSPRTGTGNTIYF,TRBD1,TRBJ1-3,TRBV18,.
TGCGCCAGCAGCCACTCTCTACAGGGGGCGCGTCAGCCCCAGCATTTT,CASSHSLQGARQPQHF,TRBD1,TRBJ1-5,TRBV4-1,.
TGTGCCAGCAGTCAAATAACCGGGACTAAGGCATACGAGCAGTACTTC,CASSQITGTKAYEQYF,TRBD2,TRBJ2-7,TRBV3-1/TRBV3-2,.
TGTGCCAGCAGCTCACAGGGCTCCTACAATGAGCAGTTCTTC,CASSSQGSYNEQFF,.,TRBJ2-1,TRBV5-5,.
TGTGCCAGCAGCATGACAGGGATGGGCGGGGAGCTGTTTTTT,CASSMTGMGGELFF,TRBD1,TRBJ2-2,TRBV5-5,.
TGTGCCAGCAGTGACCCGAGAGGAAGGGAGCTGTTTTTT,CASSDPRGRELFF,.,TRBJ2-2,TRBV2,.
TGCAGTGCTAGTGGGCAGGGGGCAGAGACCCAGTACTTC,CSASGQGAETQYF,TRBD1,TRBJ2-5,TRBV20-1,.
TGTGCCAGCAGCTTACCGGGGGAGACCCAGTACTTC,CASSLPGETQYF,.,TRBJ2-5,TRBV7-3,.
TGTGCCAGCAGTCCAGACAGGTTCGCTGGAAACACCATATATTTT,CASSPDRFAGNTIYF,.,TRBJ1-3,TRBV6-5,.
TGTGCCAGCAGTGAAGTGGCAGGGGGCAATGGCTACACCTTC,CASSEVAGGNGYTF,TRBD1,TRBJ1-2,TRBV2,.
TGTGCCAGTAGTTCCGGGACACCAATTCACTATGGCTACACCTTC,CASSSGTPIHYGYTF,.,TRBJ1-2,TRBV19,.
TGTGCCAGCAGCTATAGGAACACTGAAGCTTTCTTT,CASSYRNTEAFF,.,TRBJ1-1,TRBV13,.
TGTGCCAGCAGCTCGGACAGGGGTACAGATACGCAGTATTTT,CASSSDRGTDTQYF,TRBD1,TRBJ2-3,TRBV9,.
TGTGCCACGGGGTACAATGAGCAGTTCTTC,CATGYNEQFF,.,TRBJ2-1,TRBV19,.
TGTGCCAGTAGTATCTCGTTGTCTGAAGCTTTCTTT,CASSISLSEAFF,.,TRBJ1-1,TRBV19,.
TGTGCCAGCAGCGTACAGGGTGATACGCAGTATTTT,CASSVQGDTQYF,.,TRBJ2-3,TRBV5-6,.
TGTGCCAGCAGCTTAGAAGGGACAGGGGGCTATGGCTACACCTTC,CASSLEGTGGYGYTF,TRBD1,TRBJ1-2,TRBV11-2,.
TGCGCCAGCAGCCCCGGACTAGCGGGGGGGCTTGTAGCAGATACGCAGTATTTT,CASSPGLAGGLVADTQYF,TRBD2,TRBJ2-3,TRBV5-1,.
TGTGCCACCAGCAGTCCCGGTCTAGCGGGGGGGTACTCCTACGAGCAGTACTTC,CATSSPGLAGGYSYEQYF,TRBD2,TRBJ2-7,TRBV15,.
TGTGCCAGCAGCCCGGGACTAGCGGACCAAGAGACCCAGTACTTC,CASSPGLADQETQYF,TRBD2,TRBJ2-5,TRBV5-4,.
TGTGCCAGCAGCCGTCTAGGGGGCCAAGAGACCCAGTACTTC,CASSRLGGQETQYF,.,TRBJ2-5,TRBV7-9,.
TGTGCCAGCAGCTTGATTCGCGAGGGATTGAACACTGAAGCTTTCTTT,CASSLIREGLNTEAFF,.,TRBJ1-1,TRBV5-6,.
TGTGCCAGCAGCCAAGACCGACCGACTAGATATAGCGGGAGCCAAGAGACCCAGTACTTC,CASSQDRPTRYSGSQETQYF,TRBD2,TRBJ2-5,TRBV14,.
TGTGCCAGCAGTGCCCTCCAGGGTAACACTGAAGCTTTCTTT,CASSALQGNTEAFF,.,TRBJ1-1,TRBV27,once
TGTGCCACTCAGGGGTTCACGCCGAATGGTGGCTACACCTTC,CATQGFTPNGGYTF,.,TRBJ1-2,TRBV10-3,.
TGTGCCATCAGTGGGGACAGGAACTATGGCTACACCTTC,CAISGDRNYGYTF,TRBD1,TRBJ1-2,TRBV10-3,.
TGTGCCAGCAGCCCCTTCGCCGGGGTCTACTACGAGCAGTACTTC,CASSPFAGVYYEQYF,.,TRBJ2-7,TRBV3-1/TRBV3-2,once
TGTGCCAGCAGCCCATCCCAGGGCGGTTACGAGCAGTACTTC,CASSPSQGGYEQYF,.,TRBJ2-7,TRBV7-9,.
TGTGCCAGCAGCGAAACAGGGCTTCAGAACACTGAAGCTTTCTTT,CASSETGLQNTEAFF,.,TRBJ1-1,TRBV9,.
TGTGCCAGCAGCCAAGTTATGACGGGATCGTTGGGGACCCAGTACTTC,CASSQVMTGSLGTQYF,.,TRBJ2-5,TRBV4-2,.
TGTGCCAGTGTTCGGGGATTTCAGAATGAAAAACTGTTTTTT,CASVRGFQNEKLFF,.,TRBJ1-4,TRBV2,once
TGTGCCAGCAGCTGGCCCCGTAAGGGGGCCAACGTCCTGACTTTC,CASSWPRKGANVLTF,.,TRBJ2-6,TRBV5-4,once
TGTGCCAGCAGCGAATACCCGGACAGGAGCTCTGGAAACACCATATATTTT,CASSEYPDRSSGNTIYF,TRBD1,TRBJ1-3,TRBV5-6,.
TGTGCCAGCAGTCCCTTTAGGGACAGGGACGACTATGGCTACACCTTC,CASSPFRDRDDYGYTF,TRBD1,TRBJ1-2,TRBV28,.
TGCGCCAGCAGTTGGTCCTCGGGGGGCTGTAATTCACCCCTCCACTTT,CASSWSSGGCNSPLHF,.,TRBJ1-6,TRBV23-1,.
TGTGCCAGCAAATCCCCCACAACTAATGAAAAACTGTTTTTT,CASKSPTTNEKLFF,.,TRBJ1-4,TRBV28,.
TGCGCCAGCAGCCAAGAAGCATCCGGGACTAGCGGTAGGAATGAGCAGTTCTTC,CASSQEASGTSGRNEQFF,TRBD2,TRBJ2-1,TRBV4-1,.
TGTGCCAGCAGCGAGAACAGGGGGTCGGAGACCCAGTACTTC,CASSENRGSETQYF,TRBD1,TRBJ2-5,TRBV9,.
TGTGCCAGCAGCCAAGGGGGCAGCGGGGGCCTCCAAGAGACCCAGTACTTC,CASSQGGSGGLQETQYF,TRBD2,TRBJ2-5,TRBV4-2,.
TGTGCCAGCAGTGAGGGGGCCACAGATACGCAGTATTTT,CASSEGATDTQYF,TRBD1,TRBJ2-3,TRBV9,.